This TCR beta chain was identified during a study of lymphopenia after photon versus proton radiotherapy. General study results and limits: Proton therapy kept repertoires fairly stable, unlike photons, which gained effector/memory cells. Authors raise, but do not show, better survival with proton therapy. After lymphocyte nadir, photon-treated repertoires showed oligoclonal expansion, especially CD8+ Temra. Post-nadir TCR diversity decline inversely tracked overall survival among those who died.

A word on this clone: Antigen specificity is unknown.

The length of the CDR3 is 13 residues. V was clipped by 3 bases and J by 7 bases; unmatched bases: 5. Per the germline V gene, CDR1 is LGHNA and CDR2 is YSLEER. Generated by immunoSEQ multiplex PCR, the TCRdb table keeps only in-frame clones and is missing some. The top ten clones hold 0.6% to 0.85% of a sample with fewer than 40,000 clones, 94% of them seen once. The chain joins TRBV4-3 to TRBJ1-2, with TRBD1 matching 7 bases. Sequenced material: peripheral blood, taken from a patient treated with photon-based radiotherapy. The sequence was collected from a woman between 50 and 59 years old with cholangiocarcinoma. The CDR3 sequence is CASSHGQAGGYTF. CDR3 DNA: TGCGCCAGCAGCCATGGACAGGCAGGTGGCTACACCTTC.